This T cell receptor beta chain is drawn from a study of response to subunit inactivated influenza vaccine. TCRdb reprocessed the RT-PCR reads with MiXCR, giving one entry per CDR3 protein. The table shows 630,000 or so distinct CDR3 sequences, with about a sixth occurring only once. Germline CDR1 reads SNHLY; CDR2 reads FYNNEI. V shed 5 bases and J shed 3 bases, with 8 bases lying between them. The CDR3 loop spans 12 amino acids. This clonotype was observed at least ten times. No antigen is known for it. This sequence may be a read error, since a much larger clone differs from it by one base. Findings and limits, study-wide: Authors suggested few new T cells are recruited by each seasonal influenza vaccination.

V and J are TRBV2 and TRBJ2-7, with D possibly matching TRBD1 (6 bases). The receptor was derived from a man aged 50-59 years who received an inactivated influenza vaccine. Sequencing was performed on PBMCs from blood, taken 12 days after vaccination. CDR3 sequence reads: CASSKDSYEQYF. CDR3 nucleotides: TGTGCCAGCAGTAAGGACAGCTACGAGCAGTACTTC.